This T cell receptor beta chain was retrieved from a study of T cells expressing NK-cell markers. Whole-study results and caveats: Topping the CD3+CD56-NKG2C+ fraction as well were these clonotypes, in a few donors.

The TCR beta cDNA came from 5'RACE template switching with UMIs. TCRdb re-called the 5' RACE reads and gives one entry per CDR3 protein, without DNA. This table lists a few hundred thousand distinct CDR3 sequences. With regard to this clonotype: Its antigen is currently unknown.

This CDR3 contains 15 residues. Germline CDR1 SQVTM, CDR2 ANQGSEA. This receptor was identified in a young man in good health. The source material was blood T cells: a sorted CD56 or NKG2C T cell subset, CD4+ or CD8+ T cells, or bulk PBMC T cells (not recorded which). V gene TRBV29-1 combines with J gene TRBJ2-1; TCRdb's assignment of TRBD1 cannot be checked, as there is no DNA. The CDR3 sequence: CSVEYFGTGTNEQFF.